A selection of T cell receptor beta chains follows, all from one sample in a study of shared clonotypes between healthy human individuals. Assay used: immunoSEQ multiplex PCR; TCRdb lists only in-frame clones, some missing. In the table there are roughly 490,000 clones, 70% to 80% of which are singletons. Sequencing used PBMCs. Every receptor here comes from a woman between 35 and 50 years old in good health. Some clones in this sample may be carry-over from other donors' samples. CDR3s include the opening cysteine and the closing phenylalanine or tryptophan. Each record gives: clone size, D gene, J gene, V gene, CDR3 DNA, CDR3 protein. A D gene is named only where the DNA matches it firmly. Rows may omit the clone size; those that give it use once, few, many or a size class.

NA	TRBD2	TRBJ2-2	TRBV18	TGTGCCAGCTCATCCTCTAGCGGGACGAACACCGGGGAGCTGTTTTTT	CASSSSSGTNTGELFF
NA	NA	TRBJ2-7	TRBV28	TGTGCCAGCAGTACCCCAATCAACTACGAGCAGTACTTC	CASSTPINYEQYF
NA	NA	TRBJ2-1	TRBV6-6	TGTGCCAGCAGCCCTTTACGAGGTTCCTACAATGAGCAGTTCTTC	CASSPLRGSYNEQFF
NA	NA	TRBJ2-7	TRBV29-1	TGTAGCGTTAAGCGGCTAGGTGAGCCTTACGAGCAGTACTTC	CSVKRLGEPYEQYF
NA	NA	TRBJ1-1	TRBV7-2	TGTGCCAGCAGCCTAGATCGGGCAGGGTTAACTGAAGCTTTCTTT	CASSLDRAGLTEAFF
NA	NA	TRBJ2-1	TRBV7-3	TGTGCCAGCAGCTTACAATCTAGTAGTTGGGATGAGCAGTTCTTC	CASSLQSSSWDEQFF
once	TRBD2	TRBJ2-1	TRBV7-2	TGTGCCAGCAGCTTAGCGACGGGAGGGCCAGTCGGGAATGAGCAGTTCTTC	CASSLATGGPVGNEQFF
NA	TRBD2	TRBJ2-1	TRBV2	TGTGCCAGCAGGCCGAAGAGGGCTAGCGGGAGGGCCGAGCAGTTCTTC	CASRPKRASGRAEQFF
NA	NA	TRBJ2-1	TRBV4-3	TGCGCCAGCAGCTTCCCCGGGACATTTGAGCAGTTCTTC	CASSFPGTFEQFF
NA	NA	TRBJ2-3	TRBV25-1	TGTGCCAGCAGCCGCCGACTTGGGGGGGGGCCGAGCACAGATACGCAGTATTTT	CASSRRLGGGPSTDTQYF
NA	TRBD2	TRBJ2-1	TRBV25-1	TGTGCCAGCAGTGTAGCGGGACTAGAAACCGGCGAGCAGTTCTTC	CASSVAGLETGEQFF
NA	NA	TRBJ1-3	TRBV5-1	TGCGCCAGCAGCTTGGTTCCGGGGTTCGGAAACACCATATATTTT	CASSLVPGFGNTIYF
NA	NA	TRBJ2-3	TRBV9	TGTGCCAGCAGCACCCAAGGTTCAGATACGCAGTATTTT	CASSTQGSDTQYF
NA	NA	TRBJ2-7	TRBV11-2	TGTGCCAGCAGCTTAGAAGGACACCTTGGGCAGTACTTC	CASSLEGHLGQYF
NA	NA	TRBJ2-5	TRBV28	TGTGCCAGCAGCTCACCCCATATTTACCAAGAGACCCAGTACTTC	CASSSPHIYQETQYF
few	NA	TRBJ1-5	TRBV28	TGTGCCAGCAGTTTCCTTGGACAGCCCCAGCATTTT	CASSFLGQPQHF
NA	NA	TRBJ1-5	TRBV7-9	TGTGCCAGCAGCAAAGCGAGTCAGCCCCAGCATTTT	CASSKASQPQHF
NA	NA	TRBJ1-2	TRBV4-1	TGCGCCAGCAGCCAAGGGGCCGGCAACACTAACTATGGCTACACCTTC	CASSQGAGNTNYGYTF
NA	NA	TRBJ1-4	TRBV11-2	TGTGCCAGCAGCTCCACGCGGGGGGGAGAGAATGAAAAACTGTTTTTT	CASSSTRGGENEKLFF
NA	NA	TRBJ1-1	TRBV5-6	TGTGCCAGCAGCTTGGTGGCCAACACTGAAGCTTTCTTT	CASSLVANTEAFF
few	NA	TRBJ1-1	TRBV4-1	TGCGCCAGCAGCCAAGATCCCGGACAGAACACTGAAGCTTTCTTT	CASSQDPGQNTEAFF
NA	TRBD1	TRBJ2-3	TRBV4-1	TGCGCCAGCAGCTCGGGACAGGGAGTAATAGATACGCAGTATTTT	CASSSGQGVIDTQYF
once	TRBD1	TRBJ1-1	TRBV28	TGTGCCAGCACAACTTATGGACAGGGGAACACTGAAGCTTTCTTT	CASTTYGQGNTEAFF
NA	TRBD2	TRBJ2-1	TRBV7-2	TGTGCCAGCAGCTTACAGTCGGGAGGGGGTGAGCAGTTCTTC	CASSLQSGGGEQFF
NA	TRBD2	TRBJ2-3	TRBV11-2	TGTGCCAGCAGCTTACTGGGGACTAGCGGGGGCAACACAGATACGCAGTATTTT	CASSLLGTSGGNTDTQYF
once	NA	TRBJ1-4	TRBV5-4	TGTGCCAGCAGCTTGGCAGGTAACGCAGACCTGTTTTTT	CASSLAGNADLFF
NA	NA	TRBJ1-5	TRBV27	TGTGCCAGCAGTTTCTCGACGGGCAATCAGCCCCAGCATTTT	CASSFSTGNQPQHF
NA	NA	TRBJ2-7	TRBV6-5	TGTGCCAGCAGGGACACCAGCTCCTACGAGCAGTACTTC	CASRDTSSYEQYF
few	NA	TRBJ1-3	TRBV7-9	TGTGCCAGCAGTTTGGGGTTCTCTGGAAACACCATATATTTT	CASSLGFSGNTIYF
many	TRBD2	TRBJ2-1	TRBV30	TGTGCCTCCGGGACTAGCGGGACGGGGGAGCAGTTCTTC	CASGTSGTGEQFF
NA	NA	TRBJ2-2	TRBV19	TGTGCCAGTAGTCTGGGGCTGAACACCGGGGAGCTGTTTTTT	CASSLGLNTGELFF
NA	TRBD2	TRBJ2-5	TRBV7-2	TGTGCCAGCAGCCTCAAGAGCGGGACCTGGGAGACCCAGTACTTC	CASSLKSGTWETQYF
once	NA	TRBJ2-3	TRBV5-1	TGCGCCAGCAGCTTGGACACGGGCACAGATACGCAGTATTTT	CASSLDTGTDTQYF
NA	NA	TRBJ2-7	TRBV7-7	TGTGCTAGCAGCCCCCTTCAGGGGGGAAGTGACGAGCAGTACTTC	CASSPLQGGSDEQYF
NA	TRBD1	TRBJ1-1	TRBV27	TGTGCCAGCAGTAGAAACCGGGACAGGAACACTGAAGCTTTCTTT	CASSRNRDRNTEAFF
NA	NA	TRBJ2-2	TRBV9	TGTGCCAGCAGCGTATTGCAGGGTGGGACCGGGGAGCTGTTTTTT	CASSVLQGGTGELFF
NA	TRBD1	TRBJ1-1	TRBV5-1	TGCGCCAGCAGCGGGTCACCGGTCGGGACAGGGAACTTTAAGGGGGCTTTCTTT	CASSGSPVGTGNFKGAFF
NA	NA	TRBJ2-2	TRBV29-1	TGCAGCGTTGCCCCCGGGAGAGGGGCCGGGGAGCTGTTTTTT	CSVAPGRGAGELFF